The rows below give T cell receptor beta chains drawn from one sample of a study of radiotherapy plus CTLA-4 blockade in lung cancer. Sequencing used immunoSEQ multiplex PCR; TCRdb keeps in-frame clones, though not all of them. This table holds 35,000 to 40,000 clones, over 60% found once. Sequenced here: peripheral blood, sampled from a patient treated with radiotherapy plus ipilimumab. The source of these receptors is a human donor with non-small cell lung cancer who had stable disease on radiotherapy plus ipilimumab. Each CDR3 is given without its conserved first and last residue. D genes are given only for firm matches.

d_call j_call v_call cdr3_aa
. TRBJ2-7 TRBV14 ASSQRRHPGYEQY
. TRBJ1-1 TRBV29-1 SVAEGWAGVEDTEAF
. TRBJ1-1 TRBV19 ASRSSGVRRVENTEAF
. TRBJ1-5 TRBV10-3 AIRPGGNQPQH
TRBD1 TRBJ1-3 TRBV6-6 ASSTEDRGNTIY
. TRBJ1-1 TRBV7-2 ASSIAGVNTEAF
TRBD2 TRBJ2-5 TRBV11-3 ASSLEGSGVGETQY
TRBD1 TRBJ2-5 TRBV2 ASRQGGETQY
TRBD2 TRBJ2-3 TRBV7-7 ASSASGGDTDTQY
. TRBJ1-3 TRBV30 AWSGKTASSGNTIY
TRBD2 TRBJ2-3 TRBV9 ASRKTSGGRDTQY
. TRBJ1-2 TRBV4-1 ASSQGPNYGYT
. TRBJ2-5 TRBV4-2 ASSHVVAGGQETQY
. TRBJ1-3 TRBV30 AWGPGNTIY
TRBD2 TRBJ2-5 TRBV6-1 ASSGGSRGQETQY
. TRBJ1-1 TRBV5-1 ASSPNMNTEAF
TRBD2 TRBJ2-5 TRBV18 ASSPPGLVLETQY